A selection of T cell receptor beta chains follows, all from one sample in a study of CD8+CD57+ T cells in acquired aplastic anemia. TCRdb analysed the reads with MiXCR anew, one entry per CDR3 protein. The table has roughly 250,000 distinct CDR3 sequences, 65% to 90% seen once. The sequencing sample was made of sorted CD4+, CD8+, or CD8+CD57+ T cells (not recorded which) from PBMCs. These TCRs come from a human donor with aplastic anemia. Both conserved end residues are part of each CDR3. Fields, in order: D gene, V gene, J gene, clone size, CDR3 DNA, CDR3 protein. D genes are given only for firm matches. Expanded clones are given a class, and other clones once, few, many or no size at all.

D: .; V: TRBV19; J: TRBJ2-1; size: .; DNA: TGTGCCAGTAGTCTAACGAGGGGGAAAGATGAGCAGTTCTTC; CDR3: CASSLTRGKDEQFF
D: .; V: TRBV7-8; J: TRBJ2-3; size: few; DNA: TGTGCCAGCAGCTTAGCGGGAGGCAACGATCCGCAGTATTTT; CDR3: CASSLAGGNDPQYF
D: .; V: TRBV11-3; J: TRBJ1-2; size: .; DNA: TGTGCCAGCAGCGTAGATCTGACAGGACCTAACTATGGCTACACCTTC; CDR3: CASSVDLTGPNYGYTF
D: .; V: TRBV7-9; J: TRBJ1-1; size: .; DNA: TGTGCCAGCAGCTTTGGTGAGAGAGGGACCGCAGAAGCTTTCTTT; CDR3: CASSFGERGTAEAFF
D: .; V: TRBV19; J: TRBJ2-1; size: .; DNA: TGTGCCAGTAGTATGGGTAGCGGAACCGGCAAGGATGAGTTGTTCTTC; CDR3: CASSMGSGTGKDELFF
D: .; V: TRBV5-1; J: TRBJ1-1; size: .; DNA: TGCGCCAGCAGCCTGCGGGCCAGGTTGAACACTGAAGCTTTCTTT; CDR3: CASSLRARLNTEAFF
D: .; V: TRBV15; J: TRBJ2-7; size: .; DNA: TGTGCCAGCAGCAGCTGCTACGGCGGAGAGACGCAGTACTTC; CDR3: CASSSCYGGETQYF
D: TRBD2; V: TRBV7-2; J: TRBJ2-3; size: .; DNA: TGTGCCAGCAGCTCCACGCCGGGAGGTCCCGATACGCAGTATTTT; CDR3: CASSSTPGGPDTQYF
D: .; V: TRBV4-1; J: TRBJ1-2; size: .; DNA: TGCGCCAGCAGCCAAGACGGGCGGGCTGGCTACACCTTC; CDR3: CASSQDGRAGYTF
D: .; V: TRBV15; J: TRBJ2-5; size: few; DNA: TGTGCCAGCAGCAGGGGCGCCGGTCCAGAGACCCAGTACTTC; CDR3: CASSRGAGPETQYF
D: .; V: TRBV7-9; J: TRBJ2-5; size: .; DNA: TGTGCCAGCAGCTTACACGGGTACGGGACCCAGGACTTC; CDR3: CASSLHGYGTQDF
D: .; V: TRBV2; J: TRBJ2-3; size: .; DNA: TGTGCCAGCAGCGTAGGAGGGGGGGACACCGCTGCACCGTTCTTT; CDR3: CASSVGGGDTAAPFF
D: TRBD1; V: TRBV11-2; J: TRBJ1-6; size: .; DNA: TGTGCCAGCAGCCCCCAACAGGGGGAGCGATCCCCCCTCCACTTT; CDR3: CASSPQQGERSPLHF
D: .; V: TRBV10-3; J: TRBJ2-6; size: .; DNA: TGTGCCAGCAGCCAGGGGGGCAGCTACGGGGCCGACGACCAGACTTTC; CDR3: CASSQGGSYGADDQTF
D: .; V: TRBV6-5; J: TRBJ2-7; size: .; DNA: TGTGCCAGCAGCAGGGGCCGGGACAACTCCTACGAGCAGTACTTC; CDR3: CASSRGRDNSYEQYF
D: .; V: TRBV7-2; J: TRBJ2-3; size: .; DNA: TGTGCCAGCAGCCTATCGCTTGGGGAGACCCAGTACTTTTTT; CDR3: CASSLSLGETQYFF
D: TRBD1; V: TRBV11-1; J: TRBJ2-3; size: .; DNA: TGTGCCAGCAGCCTAGGGGGCGAAGATACGCAGTATTTT; CDR3: CASSLGGEDTQYF
D: .; V: TRBV29-1; J: TRBJ1-2; size: many; DNA: TGCAGCGCCGGGGTTGATCTTTTCAGCGGGGTTTGGTCGGATCTCAGAGCTAACTATGGCTACACCTTC; CDR3: CSAGVDLFSGVWSDLRANYGYTF
D: .; V: TRBV7-8; J: TRBJ1-6; size: .; DNA: TGTGCCAGCAGCTTGGGGGGAGGCGCCTATAATTCACCCCTCCACTTT; CDR3: CASSLGGGAYNSPLHF
D: .; V: TRBV7-2; J: TRBJ2-1; size: .; DNA: TGTGCCAGCAGCCCCCAAATATTAATGTCAGGCGCATATCAGTTCTTC; CDR3: CASSPQILMSGAYQFF
D: .; V: TRBV9; J: TRBJ2-3; size: .; DNA: TGTGCCAGCAGCAGAGGCCCAGGTAGTGGGAAGACTGATACGCAGTATTTT; CDR3: CASSRGPGSGKTDTQYF
D: TRBD1; V: TRBV7-2; J: TRBJ1-2; size: .; DNA: TGTGCCAGCAGCTTAGGACAGGGTTATCTTGGCTACACCTTC; CDR3: CASSLGQGYLGYTF
D: .; V: TRBV7-2; J: TRBJ1-1; size: .; DNA: TGTGCCAGCAGCTTAGAGCGAAGAGGGAACACTGAATCTTTCTTT; CDR3: CASSLERRGNTESFF